This passage covers 29 T cell receptor beta chains from one sample sequenced in a study of blood T cell repertoires in COVID-19. Measured with immunoSEQ multiplex PCR; TCRdb has only the in-frame clones, and not every one. Here the sample spans approximately 200,000 clones, 75% to 85% being singletons. Material for sequencing was peripheral blood. Receptors were obtained from a woman in her thirties or forties with COVID-19, enrolled during active disease.

The rearrangement uses TRBV6-5 and TRBJ2-7, with a tentative D call TRBD1 (5 bases). The CDR3 runs to 15 residues. Per the germline V gene, CDR1 is MNHEY and CDR2 is SVGAGI. The ends were cut back, 2 bases at V and 3 bases at J, with 14 bases in the middle. The CDR3: CASSYAPEQVYEQYF. The CDR3 DNA sequence: TGTGCCAGCAGTTACGCCCCCGAACAGGTCTACGAGCAGTACTTC.

The chain couples TRBV18 to TRBJ1-1, with no clear D. Germline CDR1 is KGHSH and CDR2 is LQKENI. Trimming pared 1 base from V and 1 base from J, leaving 7 bases between. The CDR3 is made up of 14 amino acids. This chain's CDR3 is CASSPRSENTEAFF. In DNA form, the CDR3 reads TGTGCCAGCTCACCACGGTCAGAGAACACTGAAGCTTTCTTT.

The rearrangement links TRBV12-3 or TRBV12-4 to TRBJ1-3; D is uncertain. Trimming cost V 6 bases and J 7 bases, with 13 bases left between them. The CDR3 consists of 13 residues. DNA of the CDR3: TGTGCCAGCAGCCCACGTTCGGGGAACACCATATATTTT. It specifies CASSPRSGNTIYF.

This clone occurred many times. The CDR3 reads CASRESLREQYF. DNA for the CDR3: TGTGCCAGCAGGGAGAGCCTACGAGAGCAGTACTTC. The V call is TRBV2, the J call TRBJ2-7; D remains ambiguous. The CDR3 loop spans 12 amino acids. The germline CDR1 and CDR2 sequences are SNHLY and FYNNEI. Trimming took off 6 bases at V and 7 bases at J, with 13 bases between the two ends. Full variable domain (rest looked up from reference TRBV2 and TRBJ2-7): EPEVTQTPSHQVTQMGQEVILRCVPISNHLYFYWYRQILGQKVEFLVSFYNNEISEKSEIFDDQFSVERPDGSNFTLKIRSTKLEDSAMYFCASRESLREQYFGPGTRLTVT.

The CDR3 sequence: CASSYTTGTDTQYF. The CDR3 region has the DNA TGTGCCAGCAGTTATACGACTGGCACAGATACGCAGTATTTT. The V and J genes are TRBV27 and TRBJ2-3; D gene ambiguous. This CDR3 comprises 14 residues. CDR1 is MNHEY, CDR2 SMNVEV, per germline (reference sequence). The V and J ends lost 4 bases and 1 base respectively, with 9 bases between them.

The rearrangement links TRBV14 to TRBJ2-7; 7 bases align to TRBD2. V dropped 1 base and J dropped 9; count of bases not matched to a gene: 12. The CDR3 spans 15 residues. Germline V lookup: CDR1 SGHDN, CDR2 FVKESK. The CDR3 nucleotides are TGTGCCAGCAGCCAAGTAGCGGGCGGAGCGAGAGGGCAGTACTTC. Its protein is CASSQVAGGARGQYF.

The CDR3 sequence is CASSPGQGLEAFF. CDR3 DNA sequence: TGTGCCAGCAGCCCGGGACAGGGGTTGGAAGCTTTCTTT. The chain uses TRBV9 and TRBJ1-1; 10 bases align to TRBD1. V trimming: 4 bases; J trimming: 8 bases; junction bases outside the gene matches: 5. This CDR3 has 13 amino acids. Germline-derived CDR1 and CDR2 are SGDLS and YYNGEE.

The V gene is TRBV7-8, the J gene TRBJ2-1; 10 nucleotides match TRBD2. CDR1 SGHVS and CDR2 FQNEAQ come from the germline V gene. The CDR3 consists of 16 residues. J was trimmed by 3 bases and V by 5 bases; bases with no gene match: 7. The CDR3 DNA follows: TGTGCCAGCAGCAACTCAGCGGGGGGGCTCTACAATGAGCAGTTCTTC. Amino acids: CASSNSAGGLYNEQFF.

Only one count was recorded for this clone. The chain carries TRBV29-1 and TRBJ2-3; 8 bases line up with TRBD2. The CDR3 is made up of 16 amino acids. Germline CDR1 and CDR2: SQVTM and ANQGSEA. J was trimmed by 2 bases and V by 4 bases; bases with no gene match: 11. CDR3 bases: TGCAGCGTTGGAGAGATGGCTAGCGGGTCCACAGATACGCAGTATTTT. Translated, it gives CSVGEMASGSTDTQYF.

The rearrangement joins TRBV5-1 to TRBJ2-1; unclear D gene. V was shortened by 1 base and J by 6 bases, with 14 bases between the two germline ends. This CDR3 has 15 residues. Germline CDR1 is SGHRS and CDR2 is YFSETQ. CDR3 sequence reads: CASSLSSEFGNEQFF. DNA of the CDR3: TGCGCCAGCAGCTTGTCTAGTGAATTCGGCAATGAGCAGTTCTTC.

J is TRBJ2-1 and V is TRBV14, with 11 bases identical to TRBD2. This CDR3 contains 16 residues. Germline CDR1 and CDR2: SGHDN and FVKESK. V was clipped by 2 bases and J by 8 bases; unmatched bases: 8. The CDR3 DNA follows: TGTGCCAGCAGCCAACGAATTAGCGGGAGGGCCGATGAGCAGTTCTTC. Amino acid sequence: CASSQRISGRADEQFF.

The chain couples TRBV5-5 to TRBJ2-3; TRBD1 matches at 12 bases. This CDR3 region has 14 residues. Germline V gene sequence: CDR1 SGHKS, CDR2 YYEKEE (reference sequence). The V segment lost 8 bases and the J segment 8 bases; nucleotides outside the gene matches: 9. The CDR3 DNA reads as TGTGCCAGTAATTGGGGACAGGGGGCAGGTACGCAGTATTTT. As protein: CASNWGQGAGTQYF.

The V gene is TRBV5-8, the J gene TRBJ1-1; 7 nucleotides agree with TRBD1. This CDR3 has 14 amino acids. Trimming cost V 5 bases and J 11 bases; bases outside gene matches: 15. Germline V gene sequence: CDR1 SGHTS, CDR2 YDEGEE. The CDR3 loop is CASSKYGTAGSAFF. For the CDR3, the DNA is TGTGCCAGCAGTAAATACGGGACAGCCGGGTCGGCTTTCTTT.

The V gene is TRBV2, the J gene TRBJ2-2; TRBD1 aligns across 8 bases. The CDR3 has 17 residues. The germline V gene encodes CDR1 SNHLY and CDR2 FYNNEI. V lost 3 bases and J lost 4; bases outside the gene matches: 10. CDR3 sequence reads: CASSENLWTGTTGELFF. The CDR3 coding sequence is TGTGCCAGCAGTGAGAACCTATGGACAGGGACCACCGGGGAGCTGTTTTTT.

The chain employs TRBV19 and TRBJ1-2; unclear D gene. Looked up from germline, CDR1 is LNHDA and CDR2 is SQIVND (reference sequence). The CDR3 contains 14 residues. V lost 6 bases and J 3 bases, leaving 14 bases between the germline ends. The CDR3 reads CASSSRGMDYGYTF. The CDR3 DNA sequence: TGTGCCAGTAGCTCTCGGGGAATGGACTATGGCTACACCTTC.

This chain joins TRBV9 and TRBJ2-2; TRBD2 is a possible D gene (6 bases). V dropped 0 bases and J dropped 1 base, with 10 bases sitting between them. The CDR3 contains 16 residues. Per germline, CDR1 SGDLS and CDR2 YYNGEE. The CDR3 DNA reads TGTGCCAGCAGCGTAGAGTGGACTATGAACACCGGGGAGCTGTTTTTT. It yields the protein CASSVEWTMNTGELFF.

The CDR3 bases are TGCAGCGCCCTGGCGGGGGCCGCTTACGAGCAGTACTTC. Encoded protein: CSALAGAAYEQYF. The chain couples TRBV29-1 to TRBJ2-7, with D tentatively TRBD2 (7 bases). V was trimmed by 7 bases and J by 4 bases, leaving 17 bases between them. From germline, CDR1 is SQVTM and CDR2 ANQGSEA. This CDR3 has 13 amino acids.

The chain joins TRBV30 to TRBJ2-5; no clear D gene. From germline, CDR1 is GTSNPN and CDR2 SVGIG (reference sequence). There are 13 residues in the CDR3. Trimming cost V 0 bases and J 4 bases, with 9 bases left between them. The CDR3 DNA reads TGTGCCTGGAGTGTGTTCCAGGCAGAGACCCAGTACTTC. It codes for CAWSVFQAETQYF.

The chain recombines TRBV5-4 with TRBJ1-1, with D unresolved. The CDR3 is 14 residues long. Germline V gene data show CDR1 as SGHNT and CDR2 as YYREEE (reference sequence). V lost 0 bases and J 0 bases, leaving 6 bases between the germline ends. The CDR3 region is CASSLGTMNTEAFF. The CDR3 region has the DNA TGTGCCAGCAGCTTGGGTACTATGAACACTGAAGCTTTCTTT.

This clone was seen more than once but under ten times. V is TRBV10-3 and J is TRBJ1-6; the D gene is possibly TRBD1 (5 bases). CDR3 length equals 15 residues. V lost 1 base and J 8 bases, leaving 12 bases between the germline ends. The germline V gene has CDR1 ENHRY and CDR2 SYGVKD. This CDR3 reads CAISEWGLGDSPLHF. The CDR3, as DNA: TGTGCCATCAGTGAGTGGGGCCTAGGAGATTCACCCCTCCACTTT.

Of note for this clone: The junction and the germline gene differ at one end; a read error may be behind it. CDR3 DNA sequence: TGTGCCAGCAGGCCCGCGGGACAGAACTACGAGCAGTGCTTC. Encoded protein: CASRPAGQNYEQCF. The rearrangement uses TRBV7-9 and TRBJ2-7, with TRBD1 as a possible D gene (7 bases). The CDR3 extends over 14 amino acids. Germline-derived CDR1 and CDR2 are SEHNR and FQNEAQ (reference sequence).

In this sample, this clone turned up once. The chain uses TRBV10-1 and TRBJ2-5; 8 positions agree with TRBD1. The germline CDR1 and CDR2 sequences are WNHNN and SYGVQD (reference sequence). V lost 6 bases and J lost 4; bases outside the gene matches: 4. The CDR3 runs to 13 residues. CDR3 region: CASSRDRGETQYF. CDR3 DNA sequence: TGCGCCAGCAGCCGAGACAGGGGAGAGACCCAGTACTTC.

This chain connects TRBV19 to TRBJ1-1; D gene unclear. Germline CDR1 reads LNHDA; CDR2 reads SQIVND (reference sequence). The CDR3 consists of 12 residues. The germline V and J ends were trimmed by 6 bases and 0 bases, with 5 bases remaining between them. CDR3 amino acids: CASRRMNTEAFF. The CDR3 nucleotides read TGTGCCAGTAGGAGAATGAACACTGAAGCTTTCTTT.

This clone turned up a few times. The V gene is TRBV19, the J gene TRBJ1-2; 8 bases are shared with TRBD1. The J segment lost 6 bases and the V segment lost 4 bases, leaving 7 bases of the junction unmatched. CDR1 LNHDA and CDR2 SQIVND come from the germline V gene (reference sequence). The CDR3 loop spans 14 amino acids. CDR3 sequence (DNA): TGTGCCAGTAGTAGGGAGACAGGGGCGAATGGCTACACCTTC. Translated: CASSRETGANGYTF.

The chain links TRBV5-5 to TRBJ2-1; 12 bases fit TRBD2. Germline V gene lookup returns CDR1 SGHKS and CDR2 YYEKEE (reference sequence). The V gene end was trimmed by 4 bases and the J gene end by 6 bases; junction bases not matched to a gene: 11. The CDR3 is 17 residues long. This chain's CDR3 is CASSPLAGGPGGNEQFF. The CDR3 nucleotides are TGTGCCAGCAGCCCTCTAGCGGGAGGGCCGGGGGGCAATGAGCAGTTCTTC.

The chain joins TRBV6-4 to TRBJ1-5; D is possibly TRBD1 (5 bases). The CDR3 totals 18 residues. V dropped 8 bases and J dropped 7 bases, with 30 bases sitting between them. Germline V gene data show CDR1 as MRHNA and CDR2 as SNTAGT. The CDR3 loop is CASPKRVRTSLPKQPQHF. In DNA form, the CDR3 reads TGTGCCAGCCCAAAGAGAGTTAGGACATCGCTCCCTAAACAGCCCCAGCATTTT.

This clone was recorded at least ten times. The CDR3 region has the DNA TGTGCCAGCAGCCCTTCGCAGAGGGGGATTATGGGGACCCAGTACTTC. Its protein product is CASSPSQRGIMGTQYF. This chain joins TRBV5-6 and TRBJ2-5; a weak D match, TRBD1 (6 bases). Germline CDR1 and CDR2: SGHDT and YYEEEE. The length of the CDR3 is 16 residues. Trimming removed 4 bases at V and 7 bases at J, with 23 bases between.

V and J are TRBV21-1 and TRBJ1-2; TRBD1 is the table's D call, not checked against the DNA. TRBV21-1 is a pseudogene locus. This CDR3 comprises 15 residues. The CDR3 nucleotides read TGTGCCAGCAGCAAATCCGGGACAGAGAGGGCAAGCTACACCTTC. Protein product: CASSKSGTERASYTF.

This chain uses TRBV7-3 with TRBJ2-2; perhaps TRBD2 as D (5 bases). The CDR3 sequence is 13 residues long. Deletions cut 8 bases from V and 6 bases from J, with 13 bases between. Germline V gives CDR1 SGHTA, CDR2 FQGTGA. The chain's CDR3 is CASAASFAGELFF. The CDR3 coding sequence is TGTGCCAGCGCGGCTAGCTTCGCCGGGGAGCTGTTTTTT.